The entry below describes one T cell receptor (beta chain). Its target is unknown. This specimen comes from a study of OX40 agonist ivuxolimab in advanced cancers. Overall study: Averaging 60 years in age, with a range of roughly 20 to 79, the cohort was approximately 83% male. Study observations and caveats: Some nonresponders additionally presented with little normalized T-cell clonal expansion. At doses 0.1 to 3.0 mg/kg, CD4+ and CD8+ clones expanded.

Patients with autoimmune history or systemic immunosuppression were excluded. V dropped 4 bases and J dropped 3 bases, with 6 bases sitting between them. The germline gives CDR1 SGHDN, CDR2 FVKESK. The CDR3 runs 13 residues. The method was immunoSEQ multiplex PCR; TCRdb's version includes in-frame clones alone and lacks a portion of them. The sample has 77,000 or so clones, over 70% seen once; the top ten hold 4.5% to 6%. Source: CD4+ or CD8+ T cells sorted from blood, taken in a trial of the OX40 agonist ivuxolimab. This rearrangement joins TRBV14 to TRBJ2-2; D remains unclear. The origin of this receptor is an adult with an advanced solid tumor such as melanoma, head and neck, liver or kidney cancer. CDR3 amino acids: CASSPQDTGELFF. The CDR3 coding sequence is TGTGCCAGCAGCCCTCAGGACACCGGGGAGCTGTTTTTT.